Here is one T cell receptor beta chain with its context. The CDR3 covers 13 residues. Between the trimmed V and J ends, which lost 5 bases and 4 bases, there was a span of 12 bases. From germline, CDR1 is SNHLY and CDR2 FYNNEI. This entry comes from a study of CD8 T cells in Susac syndrome. The authors reverse transcribed about 0.45 to 1 ug RNA with random hexamers. From the immunoSEQ multiplex PCR reads, TCRdb called clonotypes with MiXCR, one entry per CDR3 protein. Of about 140,000 distinct CDR3 sequences in the sample, around 94% were seen once. Sequencing targeted TCR beta in blood CD8+ and CD4+ T cells.

This chain joins TRBV2 and TRBJ2-7; D gene unclear. What was sequenced was CD8+ T cells from PBMCs. This TCR was sampled from a human donor in good health. CDR3 bases: TGTGCCAGCAGTCCACGCAGTATATACGAGCAGTACTTC. Its translation is CASSPRSIYEQYF. The whole variable domain, remainder taken from reference TRBV2 and TRBJ2-7, is EPEVTQTPSHQVTQMGQEVILRCVPISNHLYFYWYRQILGQKVEFLVSFYNNEISEKSEIFDDQFSVERPDGSNFTLKIRSTKLEDSAMYFCASSPRSIYEQYFGPGTRLTVT.